These 3 T cell receptor beta chains were all obtained from the same sample, sequenced in a study of blood T cell repertoires in COVID-19 (dated by TCRdb to 2018 to 2021). The library was prepared using the immunoSEQ multiplex PCR assay. The table comes from immuneACCESS by way of TCRdb, which keeps in-frame sequences with V and J called. Part of the clones is missing from these tables; in studies checked, under half for an unresolved V gene and the rest for unknown reasons. The sample table lists under 300,000 clones, roughly four fifths of them with a count of one. In total, the top ten clones hold around 3.7% of the sample. The sample taken for sequencing was PBMCs or T cells enriched from blood (not recorded which). The receptors come from a man aged 50 to 60 who had recovered from COVID-19.

This chain connects TRBV9 to TRBJ1-2; D gene unclear. The germline V gene has CDR1 SGDLS and CDR2 YYNGEE. The CDR3 loop spans 15 amino acids. V lost 0 bases, J lost 8 bases, and 17 bases lay in between. The CDR3 loop is CASSVEGAGTGGYTF. The CDR3 DNA follows: TGTGCCAGCAGCGTAGAGGGCGCGGGTACCGGCGGCTACACCTTC.

The chain has TRBV5-4 and TRBJ2-7, with 10 bases lining up with TRBD1. There are 15 residues in the CDR3. V lost 4 bases to trimming and J lost 3 bases; unmatched junction nucleotides: 7. CDR1 is SGHNT, CDR2 YYREEE, per germline (reference sequence). CDR3 region: CASSRGTGDVYEQYF. CDR3 nucleotide sequence: TGTGCCAGCAGCCGGGGGACAGGGGACGTCTACGAGCAGTACTTC.

V gene TRBV7-9 combines with J gene TRBJ2-3, with a possible D match to TRBD2 (6 bases). This CDR3 comprises 14 residues. Trimming left V 4 bases short and J 0 bases short, with 8 bases between. Germline assignment: CDR1 SEHNR and CDR2 FQNEAQ (reference sequence). CDR3 bases: TGTGCCAGCAGCTCCGGGACTAGCACAGATACGCAGTATTTT. The encoded protein is CASSSGTSTDTQYF.